These T cell receptor beta chains were read from a single sample in a study of beta chain features in type 1 diabetes. Profiling relied on immunoSEQ multiplex PCR, and the TCRdb table lists in-frame clones only, not all of them. The table includes fewer than 900,000 clones, 15% to 20% detected once. Specimen: naive CD4+ T cells from blood. All receptors come from a woman under 30 in good health. The CDR3 runs from the conserved cysteine through the conserved F or W. The order of the fields is J gene, clone size, V gene, CDR3 protein. The listing skips clone size in some rows; elsewhere it reads once, few, many or a size class.

TRBJ2-7,few,TRBV18,CASSPDGKAYEQYF
TRBJ2-7,few,TRBV28,CASRITGAHEQYF
TRBJ2-3,NA,TRBV9,CASSVAGRPTDTQYF
TRBJ1-2,few,TRBV7-3,CASSLTGDPQYGYTF
TRBJ1-4,NA,TRBV18,CASSPSFQGDEKLFF
TRBJ2-5,NA,TRBV19,CASRTRHEETQYF
TRBJ2-1,NA,TRBV18,CASSWDGVSYNEQFF
TRBJ2-7,NA,TRBV25-1,CASSRHLSPTTRQYF
TRBJ2-7,few,TRBV15,CATSSRTSGSSEQYF
TRBJ2-1,few,TRBV28,CASSTGNEQFF
TRBJ1-5,NA,TRBV6-1,CASRGQGNQPQHF
TRBJ2-2,few,TRBV5-1,CASSWADTGELFF
TRBJ2-5,NA,TRBV28,CASSPYRRTNQETQYF
TRBJ2-7,few,TRBV7-3,CASRLNEQYF
TRBJ2-7,NA,TRBV11-2,CASSARLGLSSYEQYF
TRBJ1-2,NA,TRBV23-1,CASSQSTGGKDYGYTF
NA,NA,TRBV21-1,CASSIYRDSLYEQYF
TRBJ2-1,few,TRBV15,CATSRDRGPDMSEQFF
TRBJ1-2,few,TRBV7-3,CASSLTPDGPDGYTF
TRBJ1-2,few,TRBV5-4,CASSRGSLEGYGYTF
TRBJ2-5,NA,TRBV5-4,CASSSGTRQETQYF
TRBJ2-7,once,TRBV28,CASSPIGTGSYEQYF
TRBJ2-1,few,TRBV5-4,CASSPGGVVFNEQFF
TRBJ2-7,few,TRBV11-1,CASSLGTVSYEQYF
TRBJ2-2,few,TRBV5-7,CASPGSRAGELFF
TRBJ2-1,NA,TRBV10-3,CAIRDPGQLNEQFF
TRBJ2-7,NA,TRBV7-9,CASSLGGAGALREQYF
TRBJ2-7,few,TRBV27,CASSSRSGGLGEQYF
TRBJ2-3,NA,TRBV10-3,CAISGTSDSTDTQYF
TRBJ2-5,NA,TRBV9,CASSPGQVQETQYF
TRBJ1-2,NA,TRBV5-4,CASSFGGASHPYGYTF
TRBJ2-5,few,TRBV18,CASSPPRTEETQYF
TRBJ2-1,few,TRBV9,CASSASAYNEQFF
TRBJ2-1,NA,TRBV2,CASSDRQVNEQFF
TRBJ2-1,NA,TRBV7-9,CASSLAGGRVNEQFF
TRBJ2-7,NA,TRBV28,CASSQTGAGGREQYF
TRBJ2-4,few,TRBV28,CASSLQGSKNIQYF
TRBJ2-7,NA,TRBV7-2,CASSFQDRVGEQYF
TRBJ1-1,NA,TRBV27,CASSYSQGYTEAFF
TRBJ2-3,few,TRBV7-9,CASSAPSTDTQYF
TRBJ1-5,few,TRBV4-3,CASSLEGGHDNQPQHF
TRBJ2-7,few,TRBV18,CASSPHASGTGVGEQYF
TRBJ2-5,few,TRBV27,CASSLPGETQYF
TRBJ1-1,NA,TRBV5-4,CASTPGGVRNTEAFF
TRBJ2-7,NA,TRBV7-9,CASSPGTAEQYF
TRBJ1-3,NA,TRBV5-1,CASSLGRVSGNTIYF
TRBJ2-2,NA,TRBV6-1,CAISARTAGLAGELFF
TRBJ2-7,NA,TRBV19,CASSIAGQSRYEQYF
TRBJ2-6,few,TRBV27,CASSTGGTVSGANVLTF
TRBJ2-7,few,TRBV19,CASSIRVSPGEQYF
TRBJ2-4,few,TRBV9,CASSTNADRGGTVAKNIQYF
TRBJ2-3,NA,TRBV4-2,CASSPTGSGGLDTQYF
TRBJ2-1,NA,TRBV5-6,CASSPTDYNEQFF
TRBJ2-3,NA,TRBV18,CASSPRVSGSNFTDTQYF
TRBJ1-2,NA,TRBV7-9,CAAGTGNGYTF
TRBJ2-7,few,TRBV18,CASSPGQGGAPIEQYF
TRBJ2-7,few,TRBV7-2,CASSLKARGGEQYF